A selection of T cell receptor beta chains follows, all from one sample in a study of cytomegalovirus exposure and HLA in healthy donors. Only in-frame clones appear in the TCRdb table, and some are missing; sequencing was by immunoSEQ multiplex PCR. This sample yields under 150,000 clones, of which 77% are seen a single time; around 1.3% belongs to the top ten. The source material was PBMCs. The receptors were sampled from a woman aged 40 to 50 in good health and CMV-seronegative. The CDR3 runs from the conserved cysteine through the conserved F or W. D genes are given only for firm matches. Rows may omit the clone size; those that give it use once, few, many or a size class.

j_call clone_size cdr3_length d_call v_call cdr3_aa cdr3_nt
TRBJ1-4 - 15 TRBD1 TRBV10-3 CAISDPGQGFEKLFF TGTGCCATCAGTGACCCGGGACAGGGTTTTGAAAAACTGTTTTTT
TRBJ1-2 - 14 - TRBV6-5 CASSYPGGREGYTF TGTGCCAGCAGTTACCCCGGGGGGCGAGAGGGCTACACCTTC
TRBJ1-2 once 12 TRBD1 TRBV29-1 CSVGTGEGGYTF TGCAGCGTTGGGACAGGGGAGGGTGGCTACACCTTC
TRBJ1-6 - 13 - TRBV7-3 CASSSTPGSPLHF TGTGCCAGCAGCTCAACCCCAGGTTCACCCCTCCACTTT
TRBJ1-6 - 15 - TRBV10-3 CAISEVQDNNSPLHF TGTGCCATCAGTGAAGTACAGGACAATAATTCACCCCTCCACTTT
TRBJ1-3 - 13 - TRBV2 CASTRRQGNTIYF TGTGCCAGCACCCGAAGACAGGGAAACACCATATATTTT
TRBJ1-3 - 24 - TRBV21-1 CASSIPTQGWADRRPDYSGNTIYF TGTGCCAGCAGCATACCTACCCAGGGGTGGGCGGACAGAAGGCCCGACTACTCTGGAAACACCATATATTTT
TRBJ2-1 - 15 - TRBV6-5 CASSYQGLSYNEQFF TGTGCCAGCAGTTACCAGGGGTTATCCTACAATGAGCAGTTCTTC
TRBJ2-1 - 15 - TRBV6-5 CASSFRRGAYNEQFF TGTGCCAGCAGTTTCCGCAGGGGGGCCTACAATGAGCAGTTCTTC
TRBJ1-1 - 16 - TRBV6-5 CASSYPRPGAGTEAFF TGTGCCAGCAGTTACCCCCGACCCGGAGCGGGCACTGAAGCTTTCTTT
TRBJ2-7 - 13 - TRBV10-3 CAISDLASYEQYF TGTGCCATCAGTGATTTAGCCTCCTACGAGCAGTACTTC
TRBJ1-3 - 12 - TRBV27 CASSSGGNTIYF TGTGCCAGCAGTTCGGGTGGAAACACCATATATTTT
TRBJ1-1 - 16 TRBD1 TRBV28 CASSSRDRGLFTEAFF TGTGCCAGCAGTTCCCGGGACAGGGGGCTTTTCACTGAAGCTTTCTTT
TRBJ1-2 - 14 - TRBV4-3 CASSQAQGNYGYTF TGCGCCAGCAGCCAGGCACAGGGTAACTATGGCTACACCTTC
TRBJ1-5 many 12 - TRBV6-7 CASSYCEEPQHF TGTGCCAGCAGTTACTGTGAGGAGCCCCAGCATTTT
TRBJ1-5 few 13 - TRBV28 CASRGRAAQPQHF TGTGCCAGCAGGGGGAGGGCGGCTCAGCCCCAGCATTTT
TRBJ1-1 once 15 TRBD1 TRBV28 CASSSDRGRGTEAFF TGTGCCAGCAGTTCGGACAGGGGTCGAGGAACTGAAGCTTTCTTT
TRBJ1-1 - 12 TRBD1 TRBV7-9 CASILSGGEAFF TGTGCCAGCATCCTTTCAGGGGGGGAAGCTTTCTTT
TRBJ2-1 - 16 - TRBV6-5 CASSYGQALTYNEQFF TGTGCCAGCAGTTACGGGCAGGCGCTAACCTACAATGAGCAGTTCTTC
TRBJ1-1 - 16 TRBD1 TRBV19 CASSSPQTGGRTEAFF TGTGCCAGTAGTAGCCCCCAGACAGGGGGTCGCACTGAAGCTTTCTTT
TRBJ2-2 - 15 - TRBV5-1 CASSLWGENTGELFF TGCGCCAGCAGCTTATGGGGGGAGAACACCGGGGAGCTGTTTTTT
TRBJ2-7 - 16 TRBD1 TRBV9 CASSGPRGTGRYEQYF TGTGCCAGCAGCGGGCCCCGGGGGACAGGGAGGTACGAGCAGTACTTC
TRBJ1-5 - 15 - TRBV28 CASNQPRGGNQPQHF TGTGCCAGCAACCAGCCAAGGGGAGGGAATCAGCCCCAGCATTTT
TRBJ2-2 once 14 - TRBV27 CASSLDRFTGELFF TGTGCCAGCAGTTTGGACAGATTCACCGGGGAGCTGTTTTTT
TRBJ2-7 - 14 TRBD2 TRBV6-5 CASSRGTSGYEQYF TGTGCCAGCAGTAGGGGGACTAGCGGATACGAGCAGTACTTC